One sample yielded the 32 T cell receptor beta chains listed below, sequenced in a study of T cells in Graves' hyperthyroidism and ophthalmopathy. TCR beta CDR3 regions were amplified from RNA. The HTBI primer set served for first-round RT-PCR of the TCR CDR3. Each CDR3 protein is one row after TCRdb ran MiXCR on the multiplex PCR reads. The table lists hundreds of thousands of distinct CDR3 sequences, just under 45% of them singletons. The sample consisted of peripheral blood or thyroid tissue (not recorded which). The source of these receptors is an adult man with Graves' disease, either hyperthyroidism or ophthalmopathy (not recorded which).

This clonotype occurred a few times. This sequence joins TRBV4-1 and TRBJ1-2; D remains ambiguous. Germline V lookup: CDR1 MGHRA, CDR2 YSYEKL. V lost 0 bases and J 0 bases, leaving 11 bases between the germline ends. CDR3 size: 16 residues. CDR3 sequence reads: CASSQDQRTANYGYTF. The DNA for the CDR3 is TGCGCCAGCAGCCAAGATCAGCGTACAGCTAACTATGGCTACACCTTC.

This rearrangement joins TRBV19 to TRBJ2-2; possible D gene TRBD2, 6 bases. CDR3 length: 14 amino acids. V lost 7 bases and J 4 bases, leaving 13 bases between the germline ends. Germline V gene lookup returns CDR1 LNHDA and CDR2 SQIVND (reference sequence). The CDR3: CASTPGVSTGELFF. The CDR3 coding sequence is TGTGCCAGTACCCCGGGGGTATCCACCGGGGAGCTGTTTTTT. The full variable domain, rest sourced from reference TRBV19 and TRBJ2-2, is DGGITQSPKYLFRKEGQNVTLSCEQNLNHDAMYWYRQDPGQGLRLIYYSQIVNDFQKGDIAEGYSVSREKKESFPLTVTSAQKNPTAFYLCASTPGVSTGELFFGEGSRLTVL.

This clonotype has ten or more counts. The rearrangement joins TRBV10-3 to TRBJ1-3, with D possibly being TRBD1 (6 bases). Trimming pared 3 bases from V and 2 bases from J, leaving 11 bases between. This CDR3 region has 15 residues. Per the germline V gene, CDR1 is ENHRY and CDR2 is SYGVKD. The CDR3 protein is CAISEVGQAGNTIYF. CDR3 nucleotides: TGTGCCATCAGTGAAGTGGGACAAGCTGGAAACACCATATATTTT.

A word on this clonotype: Possible read error: a much larger clone is one base away. The chain carries TRBV10-2 and TRBJ1-1, with D perhaps TRBD1 (5 bases). Per the germline V gene, CDR1 is WSHSY and CDR2 is SAAADI. Trimming stripped 3 bases from V and 4 bases from J, with 21 bases between. The CDR3 is 17 amino acids. This CDR3 is CASSEPATGLKGTEAFF. For the CDR3, the DNA is TGCGCCAGCAGTGAACCAGCTACGGGACTCAAGGGCACTGAAGCTTTCTTT.

This chain connects TRBV29-1 to TRBJ2-7; TRBD1 aligns across 9 bases. The CDR3 is 14 residues long. The trim removed 6 bases at V and 4 bases at J, leaving 10 bases unmatched. Germline assignment: CDR1 SQVTM and CDR2 ANQGSEA. CDR3: CSVASGTGSYEQYF. Written as DNA, the CDR3 is TGCAGCGTGGCGTCCGGGACAGGGAGTTACGAGCAGTACTTC.

This clonotype appeared once. V gene TRBV25-1 combines with J gene TRBJ1-2, with TRBD1 matching over 8 bases. Germline CDR1 and CDR2: MGHDK and SYGVNS. The CDR3 consists of 15 residues. V lost 8 bases, J lost 0 bases, and 8 bases stayed unmatched. The DNA of the CDR3 is TGTGCCAGCCCCGCCGGGACAGGAGCTAACTATGGCTACACCTTC. Translation: CASPAGTGANYGYTF.

This clonotype was counted between two and nine times. J is TRBJ1-2 and V is TRBV4-1, with a tentative D call TRBD1 (6 bases). Deletions cut 4 bases from V and 11 bases from J, with 11 bases between. The germline V gene has CDR1 MGHRA and CDR2 YSYEKL. The CDR3 runs to 11 residues. The CDR3 is CASSRGGKYTF. The CDR3 DNA reads TGCGCCAGCAGCCGAGGGGGAAAATACACCTTC.

This sequence joins TRBV29-1 and TRBJ1-2, with a weak D call TRBD1 (6 bases). The CDR3 loop spans 13 amino acids. Germline V lookup: CDR1 SQVTM, CDR2 ANQGSEA. Trimming removed 5 bases from V and 7 bases from J, with 17 bases in between. In DNA, the CDR3 is TGCAGCGTTCGGAGGGGGGGCGCGGTTGGCTACACCTTC. It yields the protein CSVRRGGAVGYTF.

This chain connects TRBV5-1 to TRBJ2-5, with D maybe TRBD1 (8 bases). With 2 bases removed from V and 5 bases from J, the gap between germline ends came to 16 bases. The CDR3 length is 15 residues. Germline V gives CDR1 SGHRS, CDR2 YFSETQ. The CDR3 sequence: CASSFALQGGETQYF. The CDR3 nucleotides are TGCGCCAGCAGCTTCGCCTTACAGGGGGGGGAGACCCAGTACTTC.

A note on this clonotype: This may be a read error, as it is one base from a much larger clone. This sequence joins TRBV12-3 or TRBV12-4 and TRBJ1-2; D possibly corresponds to TRBD1 (6 bases). This CDR3 is built from 14 residues. The CDR3 sequence is CAISDPRDIYGYTF. The CDR3 nucleotides are TGTGCCATCAGTGATCCACGGGACATCTATGGCTACACCTTC.

In this sample, this clonotype turned up many times. The genes are TRBV2 and TRBJ1-1, with 7 bases that match TRBD1. J lost 1 base, V lost 2 bases, and 4 bases had no gene match. The CDR3 is 15 residues long. Germline V gene lookup returns CDR1 SNHLY and CDR2 FYNNEI. For the CDR3, the DNA is TGTGCCAGCAGTGAATACAGGGGACCGAACACTGAAGCTTTCTTT. Encoded protein: CASSEYRGPNTEAFF. Filled out from reference TRBV2 and TRBJ1-1, the complete variable domain reads EPEVTQTPSHQVTQMGQEVILRCVPISNHLYFYWYRQILGQKVEFLVSFYNNEISEKSEIFDDQFSVERPDGSNFTLKIRSTKLEDSAMYFCASSEYRGPNTEAFFGQGTRLTVV.

V gene TRBV20-1 combines with J gene TRBJ2-7; 9 nucleotides agree with TRBD1. This CDR3 comprises 16 residues. Germline trimming cut 4 bases from V and 2 bases from J; bases unmatched to any gene: 12. Germline V gene sequence: CDR1 DFQATT, CDR2 SNEGSKA (reference sequence). CDR3 loop: CSATFSGQGKTYEQYF. For the CDR3, the DNA is TGCAGTGCTACGTTCTCGGGACAGGGAAAAACCTACGAGCAGTACTTC.

The chain carries TRBV5-8 and TRBJ1-1; D possibly corresponds to TRBD1 (5 bases). Trimming shortened V by 6 bases and J by 4 bases, and 13 bases separated the two germline ends. This CDR3 is built from 13 residues. Germline CDR1 is SGHTS and CDR2 is YDEGEE. CDR3 nucleotide sequence: TGTGCCAGCACTTACAAGGGGACCACTGAAGCTTTCTTT. Its translation: CASTYKGTTEAFF.

With regard to this clonotype: Given a much more abundant clone one base away, this may be a read error. This chain connects TRBV7-2 to TRBJ1-2; D may be TRBD1 (5 bases). Germline CDR1 and CDR2: SGHTA and FQGNSA. The CDR3 loop spans 14 amino acids. The CDR3 DNA is TGTGCCAGCGGCTTGGGCCAGGGTATCTATGGCTACACCTTC. Translating gives CASGLGQGIYGYTF.

The chain joins TRBV20-1 to TRBJ1-1, with no clear D. The CDR3 extends over 17 amino acids. Trimming cost V 1 base and J 1 base, with 19 bases left between them. Germline CDR1 and CDR2: DFQATT and SNEGSKA (reference sequence). For the CDR3, the DNA is TGCAGTGCTAGAGGGGCCTCGGGGAGTTCAAGGAACACTGAAGCTTTCTTT. It yields the protein CSARGASGSSRNTEAFF.

This clonotype was detected ten times or more. The chain joins TRBV7-9 to TRBJ1-5, with D maybe TRBD1 (5 bases). CDR1 and CDR2 from the germline V gene are SEHNR and FQNEAQ (reference sequence). The CDR3 totals 16 residues. The germline V and J ends were trimmed by 5 bases and 1 base, with 15 bases remaining between them. The CDR3, as DNA: TGTGCCAGCAGCCGGCTGGGGACGCCCAGCAATCAGCCCCAGCATTTT. Protein product: CASSRLGTPSNQPQHF.

Concerning this clonotype: At one end, the junction sequence differs from germline, possibly due to a read error. The V gene is TRBV10-2, the J gene TRBJ1-1, with 9 bases fitting TRBD1. Germline V gives CDR1 WSHSY, CDR2 SAAADI. The CDR3 loop spans 14 amino acids. CDR3 DNA: TGTGCCAGCAGTTTCACCCCGGGACAGGGTGAAGCTTTCTTT. Translating gives CASSFTPGQGEAFF.

The V gene is TRBV12-3 or TRBV12-4, the J gene TRBJ1-4; possible D gene TRBD1, 6 bases. CDR3 length equals 18 residues. V dropped 5 bases and J dropped 5 bases, with 24 bases sitting between them. The CDR3 spells CASSQAAGHRAGNEKLFF. The CDR3 DNA reads TGTGCCAGCAGTCAAGCCGCGGGACATCGGGCAGGCAATGAAAAACTGTTTTTT.

The V and J genes are TRBV6-1 and TRBJ1-1; no clear D gene. The V end lost 6 bases, the J end lost 1 base, and 6 bases lay between the germline ends. This CDR3 region has 12 residues. Per the germline V gene, CDR1 is MNHNS and CDR2 is SASEGT. The CDR3 here is CASRPPNTEAFF. The CDR3 DNA reads TGTGCCAGCAGACCTCCGAACACTGAAGCTTTCTTT.

The chain employs TRBV7-2 and TRBJ2-7; TRBD1 agrees at 8 bases. The CDR3 is 15 residues long. Germline CDR1 is SGHTA and CDR2 is FQGNSA. J was trimmed by 0 bases and V by 5 bases; bases with no gene match: 6. The CDR3 is CASSHGDRSSYEQYF. The CDR3 DNA reads TGTGCCAGCAGCCACGGGGACAGGAGCTCCTACGAGCAGTACTTC. The full variable domain, with the rest looked up from reference TRBV7-2 and TRBJ2-7, is GAGVSQSPSNKVTEKGKDVELRCDPISGHTALYWYRQSLGQGLEFLIYFQGNSAPDKSGLPSDRFSAERTGGSVSTLTIQRTQQEDSAVYLCASSHGDRSSYEQYFGPGTRLTVT.

Many counts were recorded for this clonotype. This chain connects TRBV13 to TRBJ1-4; the match to TRBD1 covers 7 bases. CDR1 PRHDT and CDR2 FYEKMQ come from the germline V gene (reference sequence). The CDR3 totals 17 residues. The trim removed 5 bases at V and 0 bases at J, leaving 9 bases unmatched. The CDR3 sequence: CASSDRTGRTTNEKLFF. The CDR3 bases are TGTGCCAGCAGCGATCGGACAGGACGAACAACTAATGAAAAACTGTTTTTT.

A remark on this clonotype: A clone one base away is much larger, so this may be a read error. This chain connects TRBV11-1 to TRBJ1-3; possible D gene TRBD1, 5 bases. Trimming removed 5 bases from V and 0 bases from J, with 11 bases in between. Germline assignment: CDR1 SGHAT and CDR2 FQDESV (reference sequence). The CDR3 is made up of 15 amino acids. Here the CDR3 reads CASSTTGSSGNTIYF. CDR3 sequence (DNA): TGTGCCAGCAGCACCACAGGTTCCTCTGGAAACACCATATATTTT. The entire variable domain, with the rest obtained from reference TRBV11-1 and TRBJ1-3, is as follows: EAEVAQSPRYKITEKSQAVAFWCDPISGHATLYWYRQILGQGPELLVQFQDESVVDDSQLPKDRFSAERLKGVDSTLKIQPAELGDSAMYLCASSTTGSSGNTIYFGEGSWLTVV.

V is TRBV6-2 or TRBV6-3 and J is TRBJ2-7; TRBD1 aligns across 9 bases. The CDR3 sequence is 12 residues long. Germline CDR1 reads MNHEY; CDR2 reads SVGEGT. The CDR3 DNA follows: TGTGCTTCGGACAGGGGTCTCTACGAGCAGTACTTC. As protein: CASDRGLYEQYF.

The chain links TRBV20-1 to TRBJ1-2; the match to TRBD1 covers 8 bases. This CDR3 has 15 residues. Trimming took 2 bases from V and 3 from J; bases not matched to a gene: 8. The V gene's germline CDR1 is DFQATT and CDR2 SNEGSKA (reference sequence). This CDR3 reads CSARPKQQGDYGYTF. Here the CDR3 DNA reads TGCAGTGCTAGACCCAAACAACAGGGGGACTATGGCTACACCTTC.

This chain connects TRBV19 to TRBJ2-5; tentative D call: TRBD1 (6 bases). Germline values: CDR1 LNHDA, CDR2 SQIVND (reference sequence). This CDR3 spans 15 amino acids. The V end lost 5 bases, the J end lost 1 base, and 14 bases lay between the germline ends. For the CDR3, the DNA is TGTGCCAGTAGTCGATTTGGGGGCCTCCAAGAGACCCAGTACTTC. Translation: CASSRFGGLQETQYF.

This clonotype has a handful of counts. The chain carries TRBV20-1 and TRBJ1-2; 10 bases align to TRBD1. The CDR3 sequence is 13 residues long. CDR1 DFQATT and CDR2 SNEGSKA come from the germline V gene (reference sequence). The J segment lost 7 bases and the V segment lost 6 bases, leaving 8 bases of the junction unmatched. The CDR3 reads CSATDRGRGGYTF. In nucleotides, the CDR3 is TGCAGTGCAACTGACAGGGGGCGGGGTGGCTACACCTTC.

The sample holds one count of this clonotype. The rearrangement links TRBV15 to TRBJ1-5, with a possible D match to TRBD1 (5 bases). Looked up from germline, CDR1 is LNHNV and CDR2 is YYDKDF (reference sequence). Trimming pared 6 bases from V and 11 bases from J, leaving 17 bases between. The CDR3 is 13 amino acids. CDR3 sequence: CATSVQGAGTQHF. The CDR3 DNA sequence: TGTGCCACCAGTGTTCAGGGTGCCGGGACCCAGCATTTT.

This clonotype has a count of ten or more. V and J are TRBV24-1 and TRBJ1-5, with a tentative D call TRBD1 (5 bases). The V end lost 4 bases, the J end lost 2 bases, and 11 bases lay between the germline ends. The CDR3 consists of 15 residues. Per the germline V gene, CDR1 is KGHDR and CDR2 is SFDVKD. The CDR3 DNA follows: TGTGCCACCAGTGAATCGGGGGATGGCAATCAGCCCCAGCATTTT. The encoded protein is CATSESGDGNQPQHF.

This clonotype was detected only a few times. This chain uses TRBV10-3 with TRBJ2-5; D is perhaps TRBD1 or TRBD2 (6 bases each). This CDR3 region has 13 residues. Germline-derived CDR1 and CDR2 are ENHRY and SYGVKD. The CDR3 sequence: CATRRTVQETQYF. Written as DNA, the CDR3 is TGTGCGACTAGAAGGACAGTTCAAGAGACCCAGTACTTC.

The chain couples TRBV7-6 to TRBJ2-7; perhaps D is TRBD1 or TRBD2 (5 bases each). Trimming cost V 0 bases and J 4 bases, with 10 bases left between them. Germline assignment: CDR1 SGHVS and CDR2 FNYEAQ. The CDR3 consists of 14 residues. As DNA, the CDR3 is TGTGCCAGCAGCTTAGCGGGGGTAAAGTACGAGCAGTACTTC. The encoded protein is CASSLAGVKYEQYF. Drawing the rest from reference TRBV7-6 and TRBJ2-7, the complete variable domain is GAGVSQSPRYKVTKRGQDVALRCDPISGHVSLYWYRQALGQGPEFLTYFNYEAQQDKSGLPNDRFSAERPEGSISTLTIQRTEQRDSAMYRCASSLAGVKYEQYFGPGTRLTVT.

This clonotype was recorded a few times. This chain joins TRBV5-1 and TRBJ1-1; 9 positions agree with TRBD1. Germline CDR1 SGHRS, CDR2 YFSETQ. The CDR3 extends over 14 amino acids. Germline trimming cut 3 bases from V and 1 base from J; bases unmatched to any gene: 1. CDR3 residues: CASSWTGENTEAFF. CDR3 DNA sequence: TGCGCCAGCAGCTGGACAGGGGAGAACACTGAAGCTTTCTTT.

This clonotype was seen many times. The chain links TRBV2 to TRBJ1-5; possible D gene TRBD1, 6 bases. The CDR3 runs 13 residues. The germline V gene encodes CDR1 SNHLY and CDR2 FYNNEI. V dropped 6 bases and J dropped 6 bases, with 12 bases sitting between them. CDR3 sequence: CASRDSAFQPQHF. CDR3 coding DNA: TGTGCCAGCAGGGACAGTGCGTTTCAGCCCCAGCATTTT.